Below, 30 T cell receptor beta chains from the same sample are listed, as sequenced in a study of blood T cell repertoires in COVID-19. Data came from immunoSEQ multiplex PCR; TCRdb stores just in-frame clones and leaves some out. The sample has approximately 130,000 clones, around 86% seen once. Sequenced input: peripheral blood. The receptors derive from a man aged 35 to 55 with active or convalescent COVID-19.

Here the CDR3 reads CASSRLAGFSTDTQYF. The CDR3 bases are TGCGCCAGCAGTAGGTTAGCGGGGTTTAGCACAGATACGCAGTATTTT. V and J are TRBV5-1 and TRBJ2-3, with 8 bases fitting TRBD2. CDR3 length: 16 residues. Germline loops: CDR1 SGHRS, CDR2 YFSETQ. The V and J ends lost 5 bases and 0 bases, in that order; junction bases with no gene match: 8.

As to this clone: This CDR3 is also generated by other DNA sequences in the sample. The genes are TRBV11-2 and TRBJ2-7; no clear D gene. Germline V gene lookup returns CDR1 SGHAT and CDR2 FQNNGV. The V end was cut by 4 bases, the J end by 2 bases, with 3 bases between. CDR3 length: 11 residues. CDR3 sequence: CASSSAYEQYF. The CDR3 nucleotides read TGTGCCAGCAGCTCGGCCTACGAGCAGTACTTC.

The V call is TRBV1, the J call TRBJ2-5; the table names TRBD2, a call not compared with the DNA. TRBV1 is a documented pseudogene. This CDR3 comprises 14 residues. CDR3 in amino acids: CTSVASGGGETQYF. CDR3 DNA sequence: TGCACCAGCGTGGCTAGCGGGGGAGGAGAGACCCAGTACTTC.

The rearrangement uses TRBV4-1 and TRBJ2-3; 7 bases fit TRBD2. Germline trimming cut 4 bases from V and 0 bases from J; bases unmatched to any gene: 7. Germline values: CDR1 MGHRA, CDR2 YSYEKL. The CDR3 totals 16 residues. CDR3: CASSPLSGDSTDTQYF. In DNA, the CDR3 is TGCGCCAGCAGCCCACTGAGCGGGGATAGCACAGATACGCAGTATTTT.

At least ten counts were recorded for this clone. The CDR3 DNA reads TGTGCCAGCAGCCAAGAGGGGGCCGTAGAGGGCTACACCTTC. Translation gives CASSQEGAVEGYTF. This chain connects TRBV3-1 (or the pseudogene TRBV3-2) to TRBJ1-2; weak D call: TRBD1 (6 bases). The CDR3 sequence is 14 residues long. Germline V CDR1 and CDR2: LGHDT, YNNKEL (reference sequence). V was clipped by 0 bases and J by 8 bases, with 13 bases between them.

The chain recombines TRBV18 with TRBJ2-2, with 8 bases fitting TRBD1. Germline V gene sequence: CDR1 KGHSH, CDR2 LQKENI. This CDR3 has 14 amino acids. The V gene end was trimmed by 8 bases and the J gene end by 1 base; junction bases not matched to a gene: 3. CDR3 DNA sequence: TGTGCCAGCCAGGACAGGGAGAACACCGGGGAGCTGTTTTTT. Its protein product is CASQDRENTGELFF.

CDR3 protein: CASRVSGGAHEQFF. In DNA, the CDR3 is TGTGCCAGCAGAGTCAGCGGGGGGGCACATGAGCAGTTCTTC. The chain has TRBV3-1 (or the pseudogene TRBV3-2) and TRBJ2-1; the match to TRBD2 covers 10 bases. CDR3 length equals 14 residues. The V gene end was trimmed by 6 bases and the J gene end by 8 bases; junction bases not matched to a gene: 7. Germline CDR1 and CDR2: LGHDT and YNNKEL (reference sequence).

This clone has just a few counts. The chain couples TRBV5-1 to TRBJ2-7; D is ambiguous. This CDR3 is 16 amino acids long. Trimming stripped 2 bases from V and 2 bases from J, with 17 bases between. Germline CDR1 and CDR2: SGHRS and YFSETQ. The CDR3: CASSLSIPGSAYEQYF. The CDR3 DNA reads as TGCGCCAGCAGCTTAAGCATTCCAGGATCCGCCTACGAGCAGTACTTC.

The rearrangement joins TRBV21-1 to TRBJ2-5; TRBD1, the D gene given by the table, was not confirmed from the DNA. TRBV21-1 is marked as a pseudogene. The CDR3 spans 16 residues. CDR3 in DNA: TGTGCCAGCAGCAAAAGAGGCAGGGGAGTAGGGGAGACCCAGTACTTC. This sequence encodes CASSKRGRGVGETQYF.

The V call is TRBV25-1, the J call TRBJ1-4, with D unclear. CDR1 and CDR2 from the germline V gene are MGHDK and SYGVNS. V gave up 2 bases and J gave up 5 bases, with 9 bases separating them. The CDR3 is 14 amino acids. DNA of the CDR3: TGTGCCAGCAGTGAACCAACGGGGAATGAAAAACTGTTTTTT. Protein product: CASSEPTGNEKLFF.

The chain joins TRBV5-1 to TRBJ2-1; 9 bases line up with TRBD2. CDR3 size: 15 residues. The V gene's germline CDR1 is SGHRS and CDR2 YFSETQ. With V trimmed by 3 bases and J by 7 bases, 8 bases remained unmatched. Here the CDR3 reads CASSSGGGAWNEQFF. The CDR3 nucleotides are TGCGCCAGCAGCTCTGGCGGGGGGGCTTGGAATGAGCAGTTCTTC. Full variable domain (missing parts from reference TRBV5-1 and TRBJ2-1): KAGVTQTPRYLIKTRGQQVTLSCSPISGHRSVSWYQQTPGQGLQFLFEYFSETQRNKGNFPGRFSGRQFSNSRSEMNVSTLELGDSALYLCASSSGGGAWNEQFFGPGTRLTVL.

The chain uses TRBV5-5 and TRBJ2-5; a weak D match, TRBD2 (7 bases). The V gene lost 6 bases and the J gene lost 5 bases, with 17 bases spanning the gap. This CDR3 is 14 amino acids long. CDR1 is SGHKS and CDR2 is YYEKEE in the germline V gene (reference sequence). CDR3 nucleotide sequence: TGTGCCAGCATTAAGGGGGAGGGTCTGGAGACCCAGTACTTC. Encoded protein: CASIKGEGLETQYF.

The chain links TRBV5-1 to TRBJ2-2, with D maybe TRBD1 (6 bases). The germline V gene has CDR1 SGHRS and CDR2 YFSETQ. Between the trimmed V and J ends, which lost 1 base and 0 bases, there was a span of 10 bases. The CDR3 is 16 amino acids. CDR3 region: CASSLWGQPNTGELFF. CDR3 DNA sequence: TGCGCCAGCAGCTTGTGGGGACAACCGAACACCGGGGAGCTGTTTTTT.

The chain links TRBV9 to TRBJ1-2; 9 nucleotides line up with TRBD1. Germline lookup yields CDR1 SGDLS and CDR2 YYNGEE. Trimming at V came to 3 bases and at J to 8 bases, leaving 14 bases not matched to a gene. This CDR3 spans 16 amino acids. The CDR3 here is CASSAGRDRVLEGYTF. In DNA form, the CDR3 reads TGTGCCAGCAGCGCGGGCCGGGACAGGGTTTTGGAGGGCTACACCTTC.

This rearrangement joins TRBV6-1 to TRBJ2-3; no firm D call. V lost 0 bases, J lost 4 bases, and 14 bases lay in between. CDR3 length equals 16 residues. The germline CDR1 and CDR2 sequences are MNHNS and SASEGT. The CDR3 DNA reads as TGTGCCAGCAGTGAAGCGAGCATCCCCCGGGCAGATACGCAGTATTTT. Protein: CASSEASIPRADTQYF.

This clone was seen a few times. The gene calls are TRBV24-1 and TRBJ2-7, with TRBD1 matching over 8 bases. This CDR3 is 12 amino acids long. Trimming took 3 bases from V and 12 from J; bases not matched to a gene: 6. The germline CDR1 and CDR2 sequences are KGHDR and SFDVKD. Here the CDR3 DNA reads TGTGCCACCAGTGATCTCAGGGGGCGTTTGTACTTC. This codes for CATSDLRGRLYF.

The chain is built from TRBV7-2 and TRBJ2-1, with a tentative D call TRBD2 (7 bases). Germline V gene data show CDR1 as SGHTA and CDR2 as FQGNSA. CDR3 size: 16 residues. V was trimmed by 4 bases and J by 3 bases, leaving 16 bases between them. CDR3 coding DNA: TGTGCCAGCAGCTCAAGGCGGGGGACACTCTACAATGAGCAGTTCTTC. As protein: CASSSRRGTLYNEQFF.

The CDR3 nucleotides read TGTGCCAGCAGCTTTAACAGGCCGAACACCGGGGAGCTGTTTTTT. Amino acid sequence: CASSFNRPNTGELFF. The gene calls are TRBV7-2 and TRBJ2-2; tentative D call: TRBD1 (5 bases). The germline gives CDR1 SGHTA, CDR2 FQGNSA. The CDR3 consists of 15 residues. V lost 3 bases and J 0 bases, leaving 8 bases between the germline ends. The full variable domain, in which reference TRBV7-2 and TRBJ2-2 provide the parts outside the CDR3, is GAGVSQSPSNKVTEKGKDVELRCDPISGHTALYWYRQSLGQGLEFLIYFQGNSAPDKSGLPSDRFSAERTGGSVSTLTIQRTQQEDSAVYLCASSFNRPNTGELFFGEGSRLTVL.

This clone was seen many times. The rearrangement links TRBV3-1 (or the pseudogene TRBV3-2) to TRBJ2-7; D possibly corresponds to TRBD2 (5 bases). The germline V gene encodes CDR1 LGHDT and CDR2 YNNKEL (reference sequence). The CDR3 has 15 amino acids. Trimming cost V 1 base and J 5 bases, with 15 bases left between them. The CDR3 DNA is TGTGCCAGCAGCCAAGGTTGGCTAGCTTTTGACGAGCAGTACTTC. It is translated as CASSQGWLAFDEQYF.

V usage is TRBV9 and J usage is TRBJ2-2, with 8 bases matching TRBD2. The CDR3 consists of 14 residues. J gave up 7 bases and V 5 bases, and 7 bases lay outside the gene matches. CDR1 SGDLS and CDR2 YYNGEE come from the germline V gene. This chain's CDR3 is CASSRGGAHGELFF. In nucleotides, the CDR3 is TGTGCCAGCAGTCGGGGGGGCGCACACGGGGAGCTGTTTTTT. The full variable domain, with the rest looked up from reference TRBV9 and TRBJ2-2, is DSGVTQTPKHLITATGQRVTLRCSPRSGDLSVYWYQQSLDQGLQFLIQYYNGEERAKGNILERFSAQQFPDLHSELNLSSLELGDSALYFCASSRGGAHGELFFGEGSRLTVL.

The J gene is TRBJ1-2, the V gene TRBV7-9; 11 bases match TRBD1. V lost 3 bases, J lost 3 bases, and 3 bases stayed unmatched. There are 15 residues in the CDR3. Germline values: CDR1 SEHNR, CDR2 FQNEAQ (reference sequence). CDR3 DNA sequence: TGTGCCAGCAGCTTTGGGACAGGGGGAGACTATGGCTACACCTTC. Translating gives CASSFGTGGDYGYTF.

The chain has TRBV6-2 or TRBV6-3 and TRBJ1-2; D remains ambiguous. Germline V lookup: CDR1 MNHEY, CDR2 SVGEGT. The V end was cut by 0 bases, the J end by 1 base, with 18 bases between. The CDR3 has 18 amino acids. CDR3 DNA: TGTGCCAGCAGTTACTCGATAAGGAGGCAGGTCGGTAACTATGGCTACACCTTC. Protein: CASSYSIRRQVGNYGYTF.

The V gene is TRBV30, the J gene TRBJ1-3; D gene unclear. Looked up from germline, CDR1 is GTSNPN and CDR2 is SVGIG (reference sequence). The CDR3 covers 12 residues. Trimming left V 4 bases short and J 1 base short, with 5 bases between. This CDR3 is CAWTRSGNTIYF. The CDR3 nucleotides are TGTGCCTGGACCAGGTCTGGAAACACCATATATTTT.

The CDR3 region has the DNA TGTGCCAGCAGTTACCCCCGCGGGGGGCAAACTGAAGCTTTCTTT. It encodes CASSYPRGGQTEAFF. The V call is TRBV6-5, the J call TRBJ1-1, with a weak D call TRBD1 (6 bases). Germline V gene lookup returns CDR1 MNHEY and CDR2 SVGAGI. The CDR3 sequence is 15 residues long. The V and J ends lost 2 bases and 5 bases respectively, with 15 bases between them.

The V and J genes are TRBV4-1 and TRBJ1-6; TRBD1 aligns across 7 bases. The germline V gene has CDR1 MGHRA and CDR2 YSYEKL. V lost 4 bases, J lost 11 bases, and 11 bases stayed unmatched. The CDR3 has 15 residues. This CDR3 is CASSPARTGVPPLHF. CDR3 in DNA: TGCGCCAGCAGCCCCGCGAGGACAGGTGTTCCACCCCTCCACTTT.

The V and J genes are TRBV5-1 and TRBJ1-2; 7 positions agree with TRBD1. The CDR3 has 14 amino acids. Trimming cost V 0 bases and J 4 bases; bases outside gene matches: 3. CDR1 is SGHRS and CDR2 is YFSETQ in the germline V gene. The CDR3 sequence is CASSLVGDSYGYTF. The CDR3 nucleotides are TGCGCCAGCAGCTTGGTTGGGGACAGCTATGGCTACACCTTC. The whole variable domain, filled in from reference TRBV5-1 and TRBJ1-2, reads KAGVTQTPRYLIKTRGQQVTLSCSPISGHRSVSWYQQTPGQGLQFLFEYFSETQRNKGNFPGRFSGRQFSNSRSEMNVSTLELGDSALYLCASSLVGDSYGYTFGSGTRLTVV.

V usage is TRBV10-2 and J usage is TRBJ2-4; possibly TRBD1 for D (5 bases). Germline V gene sequence: CDR1 WSHSY, CDR2 SAAADI. This CDR3 region has 17 residues. V was cut by 0 bases and J by 2 bases, with 14 bases left in between. CDR3 region: CASSESGQGYTKNIQYF. The CDR3 region has the DNA TGCGCCAGCAGTGAGTCGGGGCAGGGTTACACCAAAAACATTCAGTACTTC.

The chain is built from TRBV6-2 or TRBV6-3 and TRBJ2-1; tentatively, D is TRBD2 (7 bases). The CDR3 is made up of 16 amino acids. The ends were cut back, 0 bases at V and 6 bases at J, with 15 bases in the middle. Germline V gene sequence: CDR1 MNHEY, CDR2 SVGEGT. Here the CDR3 reads CASSYSGGARGNEQFF. The CDR3 nucleotides are TGTGCCAGCAGTTACTCGGGAGGGGCCAGGGGCAATGAGCAGTTCTTC.

This chain links TRBV7-2 with TRBJ2-5, with a possible D match to TRBD1 (7 bases). Trimming took off 5 bases at V and 4 bases at J, with 17 bases between the two ends. The germline V gene encodes CDR1 SGHTA and CDR2 FQGNSA. The CDR3 is 15 residues long. This chain's CDR3 is CASSPPTGRGETQYF. In DNA form, the CDR3 reads TGTGCCAGCAGCCCACCGACAGGGCGGGGAGAGACCCAGTACTTC.

This sequence joins TRBV4-3 and TRBJ1-5; 7 bases line up with TRBD1. Germline V gene lookup returns CDR1 LGHNA and CDR2 YSLEER. The CDR3 extends over 16 amino acids. Trimming cost V 0 bases and J 4 bases; bases outside gene matches: 6. The CDR3 loop is CASSQDPRDRNQPQHF. The CDR3 bases are TGCGCCAGCAGCCAAGATCCGCGGGACAGAAATCAGCCCCAGCATTTT.